These 8 T cell receptor beta chains share one sample of origin, sequenced in a study of cytotoxic CD8 clonotypes in ibrutinib-treated CLL. Sequencing used immunoSEQ multiplex PCR; TCRdb keeps in-frame clones, though not all of them. Among 40,000 or so clones listed, 65% were seen once. This sample comprised PBMCs, obtained after 24 months of ibrutinib treatment. These receptors were taken from a human donor with chronic lymphocytic leukemia.

The chain uses TRBV11-2 and TRBJ1-1, with 8 bases that match TRBD1. The V and J ends lost 7 bases and 9 bases, in that order; junction bases with no gene match: 4. CDR1 SGHAT and CDR2 FQNNGV come from the germline V gene. The CDR3 length is 11 residues. The CDR3 coding sequence is TGTGCCAGCACCTGGGACAGGAAAGCTTTCTTT. Amino acid sequence: CASTWDRKAFF.

The gene calls are TRBV30 and TRBJ1-4; perhaps TRBD1 as D (5 bases). The CDR3 contains 15 residues. V dropped 7 bases and J dropped 0 bases, with 15 bases sitting between them. CDR1 is GTSNPN, CDR2 SVGIG, per germline (reference sequence). The chain's CDR3 is CALAPGFATNEKLFF. The CDR3 region has the DNA TGTGCCTTAGCCCCAGGGTTTGCAACTAATGAAAAACTGTTTTTT.

The chain combines TRBV19 with TRBJ2-1; D is undetermined. CDR1 is LNHDA and CDR2 is SQIVND in the germline V gene (reference sequence). With 2 bases removed from V and 7 bases from J, the gap between germline ends came to 6 bases. The CDR3 totals 12 residues. The CDR3 reads CASSIRWNEQFF. The CDR3 nucleotides read TGTGCCAGTAGTATAAGATGGAATGAGCAGTTCTTC.

This chain connects TRBV30 to TRBJ1-2; no clear D gene. The CDR3 loop spans 13 amino acids. Trimming stripped 0 bases from V and 5 bases from J, with 10 bases between. From germline, CDR1 is GTSNPN and CDR2 SVGIG (reference sequence). The CDR3 DNA sequence: TGTGCCTGGAGTGTAAGGACGGAGTATGGCTACACCTTC. This translates into CAWSVRTEYGYTF.

In this sample, this clone turned up many times. The rearrangement uses TRBV29-1 and TRBJ1-1; possible D gene TRBD1, 5 bases. Trimming shortened V by 7 bases and J by 1 base, and 10 bases separated the two germline ends. This CDR3 comprises 12 residues. Germline assignment: CDR1 SQVTM and CDR2 ANQGSEA. In nucleotides, the CDR3 is TGCAGCGCAGGGTGGGGGAACACTGAAGCTTTCTTT. Protein sequence: CSAGWGNTEAFF.

The DNA for the CDR3 is TGTGCCACCAATAAGGAGACCCGGGGCTACGAGCAGTACTTC. Translated, it gives CATNKETRGYEQYF. This chain connects TRBV6-5 to TRBJ2-7, with a weak D call TRBD2 (5 bases). CDR3 length: 14 residues. Germline assignment: CDR1 MNHEY and CDR2 SVGAGI. V was pared by 10 bases and J by 3 bases, with 19 bases between.

This sequence joins TRBV4-2 and TRBJ2-7; TRBD2 matches 11 bases. Germline assignment: CDR1 LGHNA and CDR2 YNFKEQ. V was clipped by 0 bases and J by 3 bases; unmatched bases: 7. This CDR3 spans 17 amino acids. Here the CDR3 DNA reads TGTGCCAGCAGCCAAGACCCCCTAGCGGGGGGACTCTACGAGCAGTACTTC. This gives the protein CASSQDPLAGGLYEQYF.

This chain joins TRBV6-5 and TRBJ2-6; 8 nucleotides match TRBD1. V dropped 5 bases and J dropped 12; count of bases not matched to a gene: 12. The CDR3 extends over 15 amino acids. The germline gives CDR1 MNHEY, CDR2 SVGAGI. The CDR3 coding sequence is TGTGCCAGCAGTCCCTTCGGGACAGGTAAACCCGTCCTGACTTTC. Protein sequence: CASSPFGTGKPVLTF.